A single sample is the source of the 2 T cell receptor beta chains below, sequenced in a study of CD8 T cells in ankylosing spondylitis. MiXCR was run by TCRdb on the 5' RACE reads, yielding one entry per CDR3 protein. The profile shows 10,000 to 15,000 distinct CDR3 sequences, roughly 3% of them singletons. Sequences were obtained from blood, either unsorted or a sorted T cell fraction (not recorded which). Source of these receptors: a male donor with ankylosing spondylitis or in good health (not recorded which).

This clonotype was seen at least ten times. The chain carries TRBV9 and TRBJ2-1; maybe TRBD1 (6 bases). The CDR3 has 13 amino acids. Trimming removed 7 bases at V and 4 bases at J, with 12 bases between. Germline V gives CDR1 SGDLS, CDR2 YYNGEE. The CDR3 DNA sequence: TGTGCCAGCGGGGAAGGGGGTTACAATGAGCAGTTCTTC. This sequence encodes CASGEGGYNEQFF.

This clonotype was found a few times. The chain uses TRBV9 and TRBJ2-7; the match to TRBD1 covers 9 bases. The CDR3 has 14 residues. Looked up from germline, CDR1 is SGDLS and CDR2 is YYNGEE. V trimming: 5 bases; J trimming: 4 bases; junction bases outside the gene matches: 7. CDR3 amino acids: CASSTGTGRYEQYF. CDR3 coding DNA: TGTGCCAGCAGTACCGGGACAGGGAGGTACGAGCAGTACTTC. Filled out from reference TRBV9 and TRBJ2-7, the complete variable domain reads DSGVTQTPKHLITATGQRVTLRCSPRSGDLSVYWYQQSLDQGLQFLIQYYNGEERAKGNILERFSAQQFPDLHSELNLSSLELGDSALYFCASSTGTGRYEQYFGPGTRLTVT.